This T cell receptor beta chain was sequenced for a study of T-cell memory formation after mild COVID-19. Study context: In these data, TCR clusters were largely donor specific. Whole-study findings and limits: Memory cells collected pre-infection included some clones that later responded, suggesting cross-reactive memory joined. Contracting clones, day 15 to 85, had balanced CD4/CD8, and later expanders favored CD4+. There was no confirmation that second-wave clones peaking on day 37 were SARS-CoV-2 specific.

This CDR3 is built from 16 residues. Trimming removed 1 base at V and 2 bases at J, with 12 bases between. Germline CDR1 SGHTA, CDR2 FQGNSA. This clonotype came up a few times. What it binds is not known. TCRdb used MiXCR to reprocess the 5' RACE reads, holding one entry per CDR3 protein. The sample yields hundreds of thousands of distinct CDR3 sequences, approximately 25% seen once. The chain combines TRBV7-2 with TRBJ1-3; a possible D gene is TRBD1 (6 bases). The sequence was obtained from an adult woman who had mild COVID-19 (a few samples of this study predate the infection). Cell type and time point are not known. Sequencing was done on a sample of PBMCs or a T cell subset sorted from them (not recorded which). CDR3: CASSLVGAGAGNTIYF. For the CDR3, the DNA is TGTGCCAGCAGCTTAGTGGGGGCAGGGGCTGGAAACACCATATATTTT.